One and the same sample provided the 2 T cell receptor beta chains below, sequenced in a study of Ad26.COV2.S vaccination and SARS-CoV-2 variants. Treatment given: over 15 received Ad26.COV2.S at low or high dose, single or two shots; roughly five received placebo; per-sample allocation not given. Sampling was done on day 63 after the first vaccine or placebo injection. Sequencing was performed with immunoSEQ multiplex PCR; in TCRdb, only in-frame clones are kept and a portion is missing. In the table there are about 480,000 clones, 87% of which are singletons. Sample: peripheral blood, taken in a trial of Ad26.COV2.S vaccine versus placebo. Receptors originate from a person between 18 and 60 years old who received the Ad26.COV2.S COVID-19 vaccine or a placebo.

This chain links TRBV5-1 with TRBJ2-1, with TRBD1 as a possible D gene (6 bases). Trimming removed 1 base from V and 7 bases from J, with 15 bases in between. The germline gives CDR1 SGHRS, CDR2 YFSETQ. This CDR3 spans 15 amino acids. In DNA form, the CDR3 reads TGCGCCAGCAGCTTGTTGGGGACACCCGAGAATGAGCAGTTCTTC. It translates to CASSLLGTPENEQFF.

CDR3 residues: CASSLITTGVQSGELFF. DNA for the CDR3: TGTGCCAGCAGTCTCATCACGACAGGGGTCCAATCCGGGGAGCTGTTTTTT. The V call is TRBV2, the J call TRBJ2-2; 8 nucleotides agree with TRBD1. In germline, CDR1 is SNHLY, CDR2 FYNNEI. The length of the CDR3 is 17 residues. The trim removed 5 bases at V and 6 bases at J, leaving 14 bases unmatched. Supplemented by reference TRBV2 and TRBJ2-2, the full variable domain reads EPEVTQTPSHQVTQMGQEVILRCVPISNHLYFYWYRQILGQKVEFLVSFYNNEISEKSEIFDDQFSVERPDGSNFTLKIRSTKLEDSAMYFCASSLITTGVQSGELFFGEGSRLTVL.